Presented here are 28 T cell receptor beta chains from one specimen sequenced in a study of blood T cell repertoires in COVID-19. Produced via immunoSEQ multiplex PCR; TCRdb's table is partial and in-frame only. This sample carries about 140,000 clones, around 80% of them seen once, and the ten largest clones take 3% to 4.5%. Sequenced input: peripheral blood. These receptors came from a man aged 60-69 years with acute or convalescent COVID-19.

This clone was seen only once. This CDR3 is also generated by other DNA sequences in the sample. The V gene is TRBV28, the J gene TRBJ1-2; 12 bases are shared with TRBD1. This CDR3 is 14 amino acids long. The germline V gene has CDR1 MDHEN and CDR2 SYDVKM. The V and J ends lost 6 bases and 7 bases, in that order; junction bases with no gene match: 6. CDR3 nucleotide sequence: TGTGCCAGCAGCCTGGGACAGGGGGCAGGTGGCTACACCTTC. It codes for CASSLGQGAGGYTF.

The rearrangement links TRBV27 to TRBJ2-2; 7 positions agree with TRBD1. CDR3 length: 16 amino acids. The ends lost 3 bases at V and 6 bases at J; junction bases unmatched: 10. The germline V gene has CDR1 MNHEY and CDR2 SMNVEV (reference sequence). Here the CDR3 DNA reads TGTGCCAGCAGTTTCCAACAGGGGCGCATCCCCGGGGAGCTGTTTTTT. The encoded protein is CASSFQQGRIPGELFF.

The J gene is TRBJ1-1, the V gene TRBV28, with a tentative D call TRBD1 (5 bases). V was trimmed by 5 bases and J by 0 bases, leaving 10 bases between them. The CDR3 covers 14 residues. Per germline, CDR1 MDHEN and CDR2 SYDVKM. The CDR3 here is CASSPGTLNTEAFF. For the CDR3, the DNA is TGTGCCAGCAGTCCCGGGACTCTGAACACTGAAGCTTTCTTT.

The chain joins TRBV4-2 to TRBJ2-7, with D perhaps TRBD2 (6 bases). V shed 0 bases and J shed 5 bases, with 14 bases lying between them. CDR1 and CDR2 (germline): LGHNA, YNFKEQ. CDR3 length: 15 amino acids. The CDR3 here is CASSQDQQGGDEQYF. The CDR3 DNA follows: TGTGCCAGCAGCCAAGATCAGCAGGGCGGGGACGAGCAGTACTTC.

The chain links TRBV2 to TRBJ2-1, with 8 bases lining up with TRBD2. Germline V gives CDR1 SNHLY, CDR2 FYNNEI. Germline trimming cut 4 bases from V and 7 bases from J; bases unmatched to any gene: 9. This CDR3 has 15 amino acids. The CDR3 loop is CASSVLAGRNNEQFF. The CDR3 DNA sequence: TGTGCCAGCAGTGTGCTAGCGGGCCGAAATAATGAGCAGTTCTTC.

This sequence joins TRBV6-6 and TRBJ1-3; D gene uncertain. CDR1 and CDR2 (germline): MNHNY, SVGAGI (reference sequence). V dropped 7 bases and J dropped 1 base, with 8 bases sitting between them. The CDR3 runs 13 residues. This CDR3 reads CASNLVSGNTIYF. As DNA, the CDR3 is TGTGCCAGCAACTTAGTGTCTGGAAACACCATATATTTT.

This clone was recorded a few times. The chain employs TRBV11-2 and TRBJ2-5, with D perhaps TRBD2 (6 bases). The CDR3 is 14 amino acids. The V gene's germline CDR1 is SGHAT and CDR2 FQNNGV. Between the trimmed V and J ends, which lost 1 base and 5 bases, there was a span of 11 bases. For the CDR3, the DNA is TGTGCCAGCAGCTTAGCGGGAGTAGGGGAGACCCAGTACTTC. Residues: CASSLAGVGETQYF.

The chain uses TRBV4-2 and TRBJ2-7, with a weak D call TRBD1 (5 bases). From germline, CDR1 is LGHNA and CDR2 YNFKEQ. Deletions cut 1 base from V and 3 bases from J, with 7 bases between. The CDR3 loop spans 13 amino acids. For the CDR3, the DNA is TGTGCCAGCAGCCAAGGTACAGGCTACGAGCAGTACTTC. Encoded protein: CASSQGTGYEQYF.

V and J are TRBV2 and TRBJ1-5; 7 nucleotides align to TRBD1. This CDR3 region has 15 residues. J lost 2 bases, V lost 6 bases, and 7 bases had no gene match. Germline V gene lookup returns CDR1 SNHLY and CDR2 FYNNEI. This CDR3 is CASRLEGAGNQPQHF. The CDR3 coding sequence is TGTGCCAGCAGGCTCGAGGGGGCAGGCAATCAGCCCCAGCATTTT.

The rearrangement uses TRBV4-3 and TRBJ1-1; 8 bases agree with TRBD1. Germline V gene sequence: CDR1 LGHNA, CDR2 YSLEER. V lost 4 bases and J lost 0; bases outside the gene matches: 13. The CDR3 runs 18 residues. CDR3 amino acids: CASSREIKTGALNTEAFF. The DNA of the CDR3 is TGCGCCAGCAGCCGGGAAATTAAGACAGGGGCCCTGAACACTGAAGCTTTCTTT.

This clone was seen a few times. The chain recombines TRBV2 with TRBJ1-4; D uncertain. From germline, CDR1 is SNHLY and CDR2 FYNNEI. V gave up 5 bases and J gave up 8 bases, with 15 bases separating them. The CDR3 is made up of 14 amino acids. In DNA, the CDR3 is TGTGCCAGCAGTCCCCCCGGGATCGGGGAAAAACTGTTTTTT. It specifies CASSPPGIGEKLFF. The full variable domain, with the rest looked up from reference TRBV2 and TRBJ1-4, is EPEVTQTPSHQVTQMGQEVILRCVPISNHLYFYWYRQILGQKVEFLVSFYNNEISEKSEIFDDQFSVERPDGSNFTLKIRSTKLEDSAMYFCASSPPGIGEKLFFGSGTQLSVL.

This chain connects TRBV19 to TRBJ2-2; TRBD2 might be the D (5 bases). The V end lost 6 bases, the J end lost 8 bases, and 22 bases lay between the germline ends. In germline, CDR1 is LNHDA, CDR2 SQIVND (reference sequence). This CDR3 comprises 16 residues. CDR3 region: CASSPRVLARTGELFF. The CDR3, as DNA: TGTGCCAGTAGCCCCCGGGTCCTAGCACGTACTGGGGAGCTGTTTTTT.

The CDR3 reads CAIRRDDQETQYF. The CDR3 DNA is TGTGCCATCAGGCGGGACGACCAAGAGACCCAGTACTTC. V and J are TRBV10-3 and TRBJ2-5; D perhaps matches TRBD2 (6 bases). This CDR3 is built from 13 residues. CDR1 is ENHRY, CDR2 SYGVKD, per germline. The V end lost 6 bases, the J end lost 0 bases, and 8 bases lay between the germline ends.

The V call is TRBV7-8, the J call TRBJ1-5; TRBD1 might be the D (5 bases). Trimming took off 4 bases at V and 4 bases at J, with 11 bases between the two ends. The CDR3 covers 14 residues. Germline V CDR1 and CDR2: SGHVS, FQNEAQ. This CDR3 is CASSYDSMNQPQHF. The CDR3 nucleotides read TGTGCCAGCAGCTACGACAGTATGAATCAGCCCCAGCATTTT.

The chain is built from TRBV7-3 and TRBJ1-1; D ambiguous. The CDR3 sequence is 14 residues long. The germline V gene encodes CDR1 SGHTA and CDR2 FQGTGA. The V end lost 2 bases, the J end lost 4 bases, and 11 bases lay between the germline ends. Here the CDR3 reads CASSLGGPGTEAFF. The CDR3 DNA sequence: TGTGCCAGCAGCTTAGGAGGGCCGGGCACTGAAGCTTTCTTT. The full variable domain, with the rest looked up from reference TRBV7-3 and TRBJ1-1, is GAGVSQTPSNKVTEKGKYVELRCDPISGHTALYWYRQSLGQGPEFLIYFQGTGAADDSGLPNDRFFAVRPEGSVSTLKIQRTERGDSAVYLCASSLGGPGTEAFFGQGTRLTVV.

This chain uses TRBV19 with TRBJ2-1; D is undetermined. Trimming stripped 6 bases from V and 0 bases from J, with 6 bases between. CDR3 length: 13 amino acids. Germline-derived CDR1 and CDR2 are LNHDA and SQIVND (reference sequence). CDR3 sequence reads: CASRASSYNEQFF. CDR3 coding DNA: TGTGCCAGTAGGGCTAGCTCCTACAATGAGCAGTTCTTC.

The CDR3 protein is CASNPQRNYNEQFF. CDR3 DNA: TGTGCCAGCAACCCCCAGCGGAACTACAATGAGCAGTTCTTC. The J gene is TRBJ2-1, the V gene TRBV28, with a weak D call TRBD2 (5 bases). There are 14 residues in the CDR3. V lost 7 bases and J lost 3, with 13 bases in between. Looked up from germline, CDR1 is MDHEN and CDR2 is SYDVKM. The variable domain in full, with the rest retrieved from reference TRBV28 and TRBJ2-1, is DVKVTQSSRYLVKRTGEKVFLECVQDMDHENMFWYRQDPGLGLRLIYFSYDVKMKEKGDIPEGYSVSREKKERFSLILESASTNQTSMYLCASNPQRNYNEQFFGPGTRLTVL.

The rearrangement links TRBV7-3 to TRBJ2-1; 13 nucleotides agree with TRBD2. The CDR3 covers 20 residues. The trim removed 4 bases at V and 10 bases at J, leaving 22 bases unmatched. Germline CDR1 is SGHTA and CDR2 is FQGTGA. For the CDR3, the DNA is TGTGCCAGCAGCTCGGCCGGGACTAGCGGGGTCCCAACAAGGGGGGAAGAGCAGTTCTTC. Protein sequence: CASSSAGTSGVPTRGEEQFF.

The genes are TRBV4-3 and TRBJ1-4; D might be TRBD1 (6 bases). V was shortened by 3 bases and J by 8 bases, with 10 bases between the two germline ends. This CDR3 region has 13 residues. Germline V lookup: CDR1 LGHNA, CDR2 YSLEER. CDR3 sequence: CASSQGGREKLFF. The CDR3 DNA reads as TGCGCCAGCAGCCAGGGGGGGCGAGAAAAACTGTTTTTT.

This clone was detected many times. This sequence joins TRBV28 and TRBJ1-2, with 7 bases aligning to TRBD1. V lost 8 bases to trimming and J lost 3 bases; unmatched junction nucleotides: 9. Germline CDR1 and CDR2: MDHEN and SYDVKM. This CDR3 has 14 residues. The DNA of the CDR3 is TGTGCCAGCTCGACCCCCGACAGGGACTATGGCTACACCTTC. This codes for CASSTPDRDYGYTF.

The CDR3 protein is CASSRGTGVDTGELFF. The CDR3 region has the DNA TGCGCCAGCAGCAGAGGGACAGGGGTGGACACCGGGGAGCTGTTTTTT. The chain couples TRBV5-1 to TRBJ2-2; 10 bases map to TRBD1. Trimming cost V 4 bases and J 3 bases; bases outside gene matches: 6. Germline CDR1 is SGHRS and CDR2 is YFSETQ. This CDR3 is 16 amino acids long.

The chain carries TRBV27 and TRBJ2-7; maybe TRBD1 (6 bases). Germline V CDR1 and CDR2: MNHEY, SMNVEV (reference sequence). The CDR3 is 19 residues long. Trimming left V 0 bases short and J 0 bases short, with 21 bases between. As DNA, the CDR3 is TGTGCCAGCAGTTTATCGTCCTTGATATTTGGGACAAACTCCTACGAGCAGTACTTC. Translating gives CASSLSSLIFGTNSYEQYF.

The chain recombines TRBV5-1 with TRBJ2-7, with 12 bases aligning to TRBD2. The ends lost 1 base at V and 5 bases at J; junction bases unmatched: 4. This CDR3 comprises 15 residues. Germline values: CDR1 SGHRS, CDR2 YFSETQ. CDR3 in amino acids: CASSLSASGRDEQYF. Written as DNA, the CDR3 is TGCGCCAGCAGCTTGTCTGCTAGCGGGAGGGACGAGCAGTACTTC.

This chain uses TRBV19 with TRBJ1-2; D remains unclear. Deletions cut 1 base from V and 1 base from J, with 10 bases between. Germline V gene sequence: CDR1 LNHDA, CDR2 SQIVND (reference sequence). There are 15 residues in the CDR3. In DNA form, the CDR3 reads TGTGCCAGTAGTATAGCCCGGGATATTAACTATGGCTACACCTTC. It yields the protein CASSIARDINYGYTF.

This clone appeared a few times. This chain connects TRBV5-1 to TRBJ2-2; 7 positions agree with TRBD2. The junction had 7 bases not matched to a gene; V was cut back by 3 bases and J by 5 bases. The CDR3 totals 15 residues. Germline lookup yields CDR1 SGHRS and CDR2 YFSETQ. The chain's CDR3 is CASSSRLAETGELFF. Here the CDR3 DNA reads TGCGCCAGCAGCTCCCGGCTAGCGGAGACCGGGGAGCTGTTTTTT. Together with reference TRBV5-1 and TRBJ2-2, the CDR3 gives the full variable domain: KAGVTQTPRYLIKTRGQQVTLSCSPISGHRSVSWYQQTPGQGLQFLFEYFSETQRNKGNFPGRFSGRQFSNSRSEMNVSTLELGDSALYLCASSSRLAETGELFFGEGSRLTVL.

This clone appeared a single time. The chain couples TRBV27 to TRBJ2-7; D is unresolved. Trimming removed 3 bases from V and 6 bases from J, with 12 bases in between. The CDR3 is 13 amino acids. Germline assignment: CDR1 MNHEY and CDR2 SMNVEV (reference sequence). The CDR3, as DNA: TGTGCCAGCAGTTTGCCCTCTTCGGGCGAGCAGTACTTC. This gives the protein CASSLPSSGEQYF.

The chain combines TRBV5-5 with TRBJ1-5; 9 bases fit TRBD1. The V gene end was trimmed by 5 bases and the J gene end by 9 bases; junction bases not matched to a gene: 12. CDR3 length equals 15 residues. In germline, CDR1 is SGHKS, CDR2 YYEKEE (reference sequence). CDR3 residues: CASRPGQGSFWPQHF. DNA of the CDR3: TGTGCCAGCAGACCCGGACAGGGGAGTTTTTGGCCCCAGCATTTT. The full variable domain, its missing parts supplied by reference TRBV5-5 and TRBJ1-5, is DAGVTQSPTHLIKTRGQQVTLRCSPISGHKSVSWYQQVLGQGPQFIFQYYEKEERGRGNFPDRFSARQFPNYSSELNVNALLLGDSALYLCASRPGQGSFWPQHFGDGTRLSIL.

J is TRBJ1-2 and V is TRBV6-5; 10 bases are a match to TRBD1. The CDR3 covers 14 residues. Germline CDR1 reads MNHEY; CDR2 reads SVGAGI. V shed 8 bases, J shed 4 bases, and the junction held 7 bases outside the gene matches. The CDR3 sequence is CASYDRGRGYGYTF. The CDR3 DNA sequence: TGTGCCAGCTACGACAGGGGGCGCGGCTATGGCTACACCTTC.